The 28 T cell receptor beta chains reported below all come from one sample, sequenced in a study of blood T cell repertoires in COVID-19. Measured with immunoSEQ multiplex PCR; TCRdb has only the in-frame clones, and not every one. The sample carries about 180,000 clones, 85% to 90% recorded once. Sequencing used PBMCs or T cells enriched from blood (not recorded which). The origin of the receptors is a middle-aged woman with acute COVID-19.

Here the CDR3 DNA reads TGTGCCAGCAGTCCCTACCTAGCGGGGGAGAGCACAGATACGCAGTATTTT. This encodes CASSPYLAGESTDTQYF. V gene TRBV27 combines with J gene TRBJ2-3; 10 bases are a match to TRBD2. Germline V gives CDR1 MNHEY, CDR2 SMNVEV (reference sequence). This CDR3 region has 17 residues. The V segment lost 5 bases and the J segment 0 bases; nucleotides outside the gene matches: 8.

The chain uses TRBV7-2 and TRBJ1-3, with 8 bases lining up with TRBD1. With 3 bases clipped from V and 3 bases from J, the junction kept 7 bases outside the gene matches. CDR1 and CDR2 (germline): SGHTA, FQGNSA. The CDR3 totals 16 residues. CDR3 region: CASSFLGTGFGNTIYF. The CDR3 DNA is TGTGCCAGCAGCTTTTTAGGGACAGGTTTTGGAAACACCATATATTTT.

This rearrangement joins TRBV28 to TRBJ1-2; 8 nucleotides agree with TRBD1. In germline, CDR1 is MDHEN, CDR2 SYDVKM. V lost 4 bases, J lost 2 bases, and 9 bases stayed unmatched. This CDR3 spans 16 amino acids. Written as DNA, the CDR3 is TGTGCCAGCAGTTATTACAGGGGGGCCGGGAACTATGGCTACACCTTC. Protein sequence: CASSYYRGAGNYGYTF.

This chain connects TRBV4-1 to TRBJ2-6; 10 positions match TRBD2. The V gene end was trimmed by 1 base and the J gene end by 1 base; junction bases not matched to a gene: 4. This CDR3 contains 18 residues. Looked up from germline, CDR1 is MGHRA and CDR2 is YSYEKL. The CDR3 region has the DNA TGCGCCAGCAGCCAAGGACTAGCGGGCATGTCTGGGGCCAACGTCCTGACTTTC. Protein: CASSQGLAGMSGANVLTF.

The chain joins TRBV7-2 to TRBJ2-2; D call uncertain. This CDR3 is 15 amino acids long. Germline lookup yields CDR1 SGHTA and CDR2 FQGNSA. Trimming took 5 bases from V and 1 from J, leaving 11 bases between them. CDR3 DNA: TGTGCCAGCAGCAGAGAAGTGAAGAACACCGGGGAGCTGTTTTTT. It encodes CASSREVKNTGELFF.

This rearrangement joins TRBV2 to TRBJ2-3; 7 bases map to TRBD2. This CDR3 region has 15 residues. The J segment lost 2 bases and the V segment lost 3 bases, leaving 5 bases of the junction unmatched. CDR1 is SNHLY, CDR2 FYNNEI, per germline. CDR3 protein: CASSEGTIDTDTQYF. CDR3 in DNA: TGTGCCAGCAGTGAGGGGACTATCGACACAGATACGCAGTATTTT.

This clone was seen a single time. The chain employs TRBV5-1 and TRBJ2-1, with D possibly matching TRBD1 (6 bases). This CDR3 is built from 17 residues. V gave up 6 bases and J gave up 5 bases, with 24 bases separating them. Germline V gives CDR1 SGHRS, CDR2 YFSETQ. The CDR3 DNA follows: TGCGCCAGCACAACCTTCGACCGGGACACCAGAAACAATGAGCAGTTCTTC. Translated: CASTTFDRDTRNNEQFF.

CDR3 region: CASSQDTGNYGYTF. As DNA, the CDR3 is TGTGCCAGCAGCCAAGATACAGGAAACTATGGCTACACCTTC. The V gene is TRBV4-2, the J gene TRBJ1-2; TRBD1 is a possible D gene (5 bases). Germline V gene sequence: CDR1 LGHNA, CDR2 YNFKEQ. The CDR3 has 14 amino acids. V was clipped by 0 bases and J by 2 bases, with 7 bases between them.

This rearrangement joins TRBV7-8 to TRBJ2-1, with 9 bases lining up with TRBD2. The CDR3 contains 15 residues. Losses at the gene ends were 5 bases for V and 3 bases for J; bases not matched to a gene: 5. Germline-derived CDR1 and CDR2 are SGHVS and FQNEAQ. The CDR3 DNA reads TGTGCCAGCAGCCGAATTAGCGGGAGCTACAATGAGCAGTTCTTC. It translates to CASSRISGSYNEQFF. Variable domain in full (rest from reference TRBV7-8 and TRBJ2-1): GAGVSQSPRYKVAKRGQDVALRCDPISGHVSLFWYQQALGQGPEFLTYFQNEAQLDKSGLPSDRFFAERPEGSVSTLKIQRTQQEDSAVYLCASSRISGSYNEQFFGPGTRLTVL.

This clone turned up a few times. The rearrangement links TRBV6-1 to TRBJ2-1, with 7 bases aligning to TRBD1. Trimming took 0 bases from V and 6 from J; bases not matched to a gene: 2. Germline lookup yields CDR1 MNHNS and CDR2 SASEGT. The CDR3 spans 14 residues. The DNA for the CDR3 is TGTGCCAGCAGTGAAGCTCGGACAGGCAATGAGCAGTTCTTC. Translation: CASSEARTGNEQFF.

The rearrangement joins TRBV7-9 to TRBJ2-3, with 8 bases lining up with TRBD1. Looked up from germline, CDR1 is SEHNR and CDR2 is FQNEAQ (reference sequence). This CDR3 is built from 14 residues. J gave up 6 bases and V 3 bases, and 5 bases lay outside the gene matches. CDR3 amino acids: CASSFQTGADTQYF. Here the CDR3 DNA reads TGTGCCAGCAGCTTCCAGACAGGGGCGGATACGCAGTATTTT.

This chain joins TRBV28 and TRBJ2-1; D unclear. V was shortened by 6 bases and J by 1 base, with 13 bases between the two germline ends. Germline V gene lookup returns CDR1 MDHEN and CDR2 SYDVKM. The length of the CDR3 is 15 residues. CDR3 region: CASRVGPGSYNEQFF. CDR3 sequence (DNA): TGTGCCAGCAGAGTGGGCCCAGGTTCCTACAATGAGCAGTTCTTC.

J is TRBJ2-5 and V is TRBV4-2, with D possibly TRBD1 on 6 matching bases. CDR1 LGHNA and CDR2 YNFKEQ come from the germline V gene. The V and J ends lost 0 bases and 6 bases respectively, with 11 bases between them. This CDR3 has 14 amino acids. For the CDR3, the DNA is TGTGCCAGCAGCCAAGATCACAGGGAAAAGACCCAGTACTTC. Translating gives CASSQDHREKTQYF.

This sequence joins TRBV9 and TRBJ2-1; D is perhaps TRBD1 (5 bases). The germline V gene has CDR1 SGDLS and CDR2 YYNGEE. The CDR3 sequence is 14 residues long. V dropped 0 bases and J dropped 2 bases, with 6 bases sitting between them. CDR3 coding DNA: TGTGCCAGCAGCGTAGAGACAGCCTACAATGAGCAGTTCTTC. This encodes CASSVETAYNEQFF.

This clone showed up just a few times. The V and J genes are TRBV7-8 and TRBJ2-2; D gene unclear. The CDR3 is 15 residues long. Between the trimmed V and J ends, which lost 5 bases and 1 base, there was a span of 11 bases. In germline, CDR1 is SGHVS, CDR2 FQNEAQ. The CDR3 loop reads CASSRLRENTGELFF. As DNA, the CDR3 is TGTGCCAGCAGCCGCTTAAGAGAGAACACCGGGGAGCTGTTTTTT.

V usage is TRBV7-9 and J usage is TRBJ1-1; D gene ambiguous. Germline V gene sequence: CDR1 SEHNR, CDR2 FQNEAQ (reference sequence). Trimming took off 4 bases at V and 0 bases at J, with 6 bases between the two ends. The CDR3 runs to 13 residues. Here the CDR3 reads CASSSRLNTEAFF. In DNA, the CDR3 is TGTGCCAGCAGCTCTAGATTGAACACTGAAGCTTTCTTT. Drawing the rest from reference TRBV7-9 and TRBJ1-1, the complete variable domain is DTGVSQNPRHKITKRGQNVTFRCDPISEHNRLYWYRQTLGQGPEFLTYFQNEAQLEKSRLLSDRFSAERPKGSFSTLEIQRTEQGDSAMYLCASSSRLNTEAFFGQGTRLTVV.

The rearrangement joins TRBV11-2 to TRBJ2-5; TRBD2 agrees at 9 bases. Germline values: CDR1 SGHAT, CDR2 FQNNGV. This CDR3 comprises 16 residues. V shed 5 bases and J 1 base; nucleotides not matched to a gene: 8. The chain's CDR3 is CASSRGRGGGQETQYF. CDR3 sequence (DNA): TGTGCCAGCAGCCGCGGGCGGGGGGGCGGCCAAGAGACCCAGTACTTC.

The sample holds a few counts of this clone. The rearrangement links TRBV9 to TRBJ1-2; D is possibly TRBD1 (5 bases). The CDR3 loop spans 16 amino acids. Trimming pared 3 bases from V and 0 bases from J, leaving 15 bases between. Germline V gene sequence: CDR1 SGDLS, CDR2 YYNGEE. This CDR3 reads CASSGGAELSNYGYTF. The CDR3 region has the DNA TGTGCCAGCAGCGGTGGGGCAGAACTCTCTAACTATGGCTACACCTTC.

J is TRBJ2-1 and V is TRBV7-2; TRBD1 aligns across 10 bases. CDR1 is SGHTA, CDR2 FQGNSA, per germline. CDR3 length: 14 amino acids. Losses at the gene ends were 5 bases for V and 8 bases for J; bases not matched to a gene: 6. CDR3 DNA sequence: TGTGCCAGCAGCCCGAAGGGACAGGGGTATGAGCAGTTCTTC. Its protein is CASSPKGQGYEQFF. The full variable domain, in which reference TRBV7-2 and TRBJ2-1 provide the parts outside the CDR3, is GAGVSQSPSNKVTEKGKDVELRCDPISGHTALYWYRQSLGQGLEFLIYFQGNSAPDKSGLPSDRFSAERTGGSVSTLTIQRTQQEDSAVYLCASSPKGQGYEQFFGPGTRLTVL.

This clone was observed once. The V call is TRBV28, the J call TRBJ1-2; a weak D match, TRBD1 (5 bases). This CDR3 spans 14 amino acids. Germline CDR1 is MDHEN and CDR2 is SYDVKM. Trimming removed 1 base from V and 7 bases from J, with 13 bases in between. The CDR3 loop reads CASSLFPGLSGYTF. The DNA for the CDR3 is TGTGCCAGCAGTTTATTCCCAGGGTTGAGTGGCTACACCTTC.

This chain uses TRBV6-2 or TRBV6-3 with TRBJ2-5; D is perhaps TRBD2 (6 bases). This CDR3 contains 16 residues. The V gene lost 4 bases and the J gene lost 4 bases, with 19 bases spanning the gap. Germline V gives CDR1 MNHEY, CDR2 SVGEGT. In DNA, the CDR3 is TGTGCCAGCAGTTTGGAAGCTAGCGCCCCAGGAGAGACCCAGTACTTC. Translating gives CASSLEASAPGETQYF.

The chain combines TRBV19 with TRBJ1-5; 11 nucleotides align to TRBD1. The length of the CDR3 is 17 residues. The V gene end was trimmed by 1 base and the J gene end by 0 bases; junction bases not matched to a gene: 2. Germline-derived CDR1 and CDR2 are LNHDA and SQIVND (reference sequence). The CDR3 DNA is TGTGCCAGTAGTATAGGGACAGGGGGCTTTAGCAATCAGCCCCAGCATTTT. Protein sequence: CASSIGTGGFSNQPQHF.

The chain has TRBV7-9 and TRBJ1-4, with D perhaps TRBD1 (5 bases). Germline V lookup: CDR1 SEHNR, CDR2 FQNEAQ (reference sequence). This CDR3 comprises 15 residues. V dropped 5 bases and J dropped 7 bases, with 17 bases sitting between them. The CDR3 coding sequence is TGTGCCAGCAGCACGCGTGGGGCCTTCGGTGAAAAACTGTTTTTT. This gives the protein CASSTRGAFGEKLFF.

The chain carries TRBV28 and TRBJ2-1, with 11 bases fitting TRBD2. The CDR3 runs 14 residues. The germline gives CDR1 MDHEN, CDR2 SYDVKM. V trimming: 6 bases; J trimming: 4 bases; junction bases outside the gene matches: 2. CDR3 region: CASSRLAGYNEQFF. CDR3 in DNA: TGTGCCAGCAGCCGACTAGCGGGGTACAATGAGCAGTTCTTC.

This sequence joins TRBV2 and TRBJ2-5, with 7 nucleotides matching TRBD2. CDR3 size: 15 residues. Germline CDR1 SNHLY, CDR2 FYNNEI. The ends lost 3 bases at V and 5 bases at J; junction bases unmatched: 9. The CDR3 sequence is CASSDWGTGGETQYF. The CDR3 region has the DNA TGTGCCAGCAGTGATTGGGGAACCGGGGGGGAGACCCAGTACTTC.

The chain combines TRBV5-1 with TRBJ2-7; 9 bases line up with TRBD2. The CDR3 loop spans 16 amino acids. J gave up 0 bases and V 0 bases, and 4 bases lay outside the gene matches. Germline V gene data show CDR1 as SGHRS and CDR2 as YFSETQ. The CDR3 region is CASSLGSGSLSYEQYF. CDR3 bases: TGCGCCAGCAGCTTGGGTAGCGGGAGTCTCTCCTACGAGCAGTACTTC.

V usage is TRBV4-3 and J usage is TRBJ2-5; possible D gene TRBD1, 5 bases. V lost 1 base and J 3 bases, leaving 6 bases between the germline ends. The CDR3 totals 13 residues. Germline V CDR1 and CDR2: LGHNA, YSLEER. The CDR3 here is CASSQGGKETQYF. The CDR3 coding sequence is TGCGCCAGCAGCCAAGGGGGCAAAGAGACCCAGTACTTC.

This sequence joins TRBV11-2 and TRBJ2-2; maybe TRBD1 (5 bases). CDR3 length: 13 residues. In germline, CDR1 is SGHAT, CDR2 FQNNGV. V was cut by 5 bases and J by 6 bases, with 10 bases left in between. CDR3 loop: CASSAGKAGELFF. The CDR3 DNA reads TGTGCCAGCAGCGCAGGGAAGGCCGGGGAGCTGTTTTTT.